This note documents a single TCR beta chain sequence. Its binding antigen is unknown. No base quality values were provided; no much bigger clone lies one nucleotide off. The sample belongs to a study of OX40 agonist ivuxolimab in advanced cancers. Looking at the study overall: Ivuxolimab was a fully human IgG2 agonistic monoclonal antibody targeting the costimulatory receptor OX40 (CD134). In the dose-escalation cohort, 82.7% of patients were male, and the mean age was approximately 60 years, with a range of roughly 20 to 80. The purpose of peripheral TCRbeta sequencing was to test whether ivuxolimab changed TCR sequence diversity and led to clonal T-cell expansion. Patients were allowed to have had prior anti-PD-1, anti-PD-L1 or anti-CTLA-4 therapy, and around 43% of the dose-escalation patients had been treated with checkpoint inhibitors. Partial responses occurred in three dose-escalation patients: two with cutaneous melanoma and one with hepatocellular carcinoma. The paper covers the monotherapy dose-escalation part of the phase I ivuxolimab trial, which included N of about 50 patients. Intravenous ivuxolimab was administered to patients every 2 weeks at six dose levels: 0.01, 0.1, 0.3, 1.5, 3 and 10 mg/kg. Of the roughly 50 dose-escalation patients, hepatocellular carcinoma was present in around 20, melanoma in approximately 15, renal cell carcinoma in 9 and head and neck cancer in 9.

General conclusions and limits of the study: At doses of 0.1 to 3.0 mg/kg, clonal expansion of both CD4+ and CD8+ T cells in blood was seen between baseline and week 6. Low levels of normalized T-cell clonal expansion were also seen in some nonresponding patients. After ivuxolimab, more expanded clones were found on average in CD8+ T cells than in CD4+ T cells. Which antigens the clonally expanded peripheral T cells were specific for was not determined. In partial responders in the 0.1-3.0 mg/kg groups, normalized peripheral clonal expansion was found to be among the lowest, especially among CD8+ T cells.

Genomic DNA was isolated from the sorted cells so that the TCRbeta CDR3 region could be sequenced. The immunoSEQ Assay was used for sequencing of TCRbeta CDR3 regions. In its TCRdb copy, this immuneACCESS table keeps in-frame sequences only and misses some clones. Where compared with another copy, unresolved V genes explain less than half of these, and the others have no known cause. This sample holds approximately 62,000 clones; approximately 90% were observed only once. 9% to 15% of the sample belongs to the ten largest clones. The trial excluded patients who had a history of autoimmune disease or were on systemic immunosuppression. In every dose cohort, peripheral blood was drawn for TCR sequencing at baseline, cycle 4 day 1, and cycle 7 day 1. Samples came from an open-label, multicenter, first-in-human phase I dose-escalation trial of ivuxolimab. Adults with locally advanced or metastatic melanoma, renal cell, hepatocellular, or head and neck squamous cell carcinoma were enrolled in the trial. Before TCR sequencing, CD4+ and CD8+ T cells were separately sorted from peripheral blood.

Looking up the germline V gene yields CDR1 WSHSY and CDR2 SAAADI. From cysteine to phenylalanine, the CDR3 is 16 amino acids long. CDR3 DNA only is kept here, 48 bases in frame from base 1. Trimming removed 2 bases from V and 4 bases from J; the gene matches leave 5 bases unexplained. Source: CD4+ or CD8+ T cells sorted from blood, taken in a trial of the OX40 agonist ivuxolimab. The rearranged segments are TRBV10-2 and TRBJ2-3; TRBD2 fits 11 bases in the junction. The receptor was isolated from an adult with an advanced solid tumor such as melanoma, head and neck, liver or kidney cancer. The bases read TGCGCCAGCAGTGAGACGGGACTAGCGGTCTCAGATACGCAGTATTTT. Protein translation: CASSETGLAVSDTQYF.